This record concerns one T cell receptor (beta chain) sequence. The entry originates in a study of T cells expressing NK-cell markers. At the level of the study: Most of the eight sequenced donors were HCMV-seropositive; one was seronegative.

TCRdb reprocessed the 5' RACE reads, keeping one entry per CDR3 protein, no DNA. The ten most abundant clones cover over 1.3% of a sample with about 430,000 distinct CDR3 sequences. Germline V CDR1 and CDR2: SGHRS, YFSETQ. The CDR3 is 15 amino acids. This TCR derives from a woman in her fifties or sixties in good health. This chain joins TRBV5-1 and TRBJ2-1; TCRdb indicates TRBD2, and absent DNA this call remains unverified. Sequencing input: blood T cells: a sorted CD56 or NKG2C T cell subset, CD4+ or CD8+ T cells, or bulk PBMC T cells (not recorded which). CDR3: CASSSGTSGRNEQFF.